One sample yielded the 25 T cell receptor beta chains listed below, sequenced in a study of blood T cell repertoires in COVID-19. The assay was immunoSEQ multiplex PCR, and TCRdb's table has in-frame clones only and misses some. The table records 100,000 or so clones, about 90% of them present only once. Sequenced material: peripheral blood. These receptor sequences come from a young man in a cohort sampled during active COVID-19.

V and J are TRBV10-1 and TRBJ2-7, with a tentative D call TRBD2 (6 bases). The CDR3 consists of 16 residues. Per germline, CDR1 WNHNN and CDR2 SYGVQD (reference sequence). V gave up 2 bases and J gave up 2 bases, with 16 bases separating them. The CDR3: CASSEMGSGEPYEQYF. CDR3 nucleotides: TGCGCCAGCAGTGAGATGGGGTCGGGGGAACCCTACGAGCAGTACTTC.

This clone was seen only once. The rearrangement links TRBV5-5 to TRBJ1-3, with D perhaps TRBD1 (5 bases). The CDR3 spans 16 residues. V shed 0 bases and J shed 0 bases, with 10 bases lying between them. Germline V gene sequence: CDR1 SGHKS, CDR2 YYEKEE (reference sequence). CDR3 protein: CASSLGQKSSGNTIYF. The CDR3 nucleotides are TGTGCCAGCAGCTTGGGACAGAAATCCTCTGGAAACACCATATATTTT. Full variable domain (rest looked up from reference TRBV5-5 and TRBJ1-3): DAGVTQSPTHLIKTRGQQVTLRCSPISGHKSVSWYQQVLGQGPQFIFQYYEKEERGRGNFPDRFSARQFPNYSSELNVNALLLGDSALYLCASSLGQKSSGNTIYFGEGSWLTVV.

This sequence joins TRBV7-2 and TRBJ2-1; 11 bases are shared with TRBD2. CDR1 and CDR2 (germline): SGHTA, FQGNSA. V lost 5 bases, J lost 8 bases, and 14 bases stayed unmatched. The CDR3 covers 17 residues. The CDR3 loop reads CASSPRLLAGGSDEQFF. The CDR3 nucleotides read TGTGCCAGCAGCCCAAGACTCCTAGCGGGGGGTTCGGATGAGCAGTTCTTC. Full variable domain (missing parts from reference TRBV7-2 and TRBJ2-1): GAGVSQSPSNKVTEKGKDVELRCDPISGHTALYWYRQSLGQGLEFLIYFQGNSAPDKSGLPSDRFSAERTGGSVSTLTIQRTQQEDSAVYLCASSPRLLAGGSDEQFFGPGTRLTVL.

V gene TRBV2 combines with J gene TRBJ2-7; possibly TRBD1 for D (6 bases). The V gene's germline CDR1 is SNHLY and CDR2 FYNNEI. V lost 8 bases and J lost 3, with 11 bases in between. The CDR3 runs to 12 residues. CDR3 DNA: TGTGCCAGCGGTCGGGACAACTACGAGCAGTACTTC. Amino acid sequence: CASGRDNYEQYF.

A single count supports this clone. V is TRBV7-2 and J is TRBJ2-5; 9 nucleotides line up with TRBD1. Looked up from germline, CDR1 is SGHTA and CDR2 is FQGNSA. The CDR3 is made up of 15 amino acids. Trimming cost V 3 bases and J 2 bases; bases outside gene matches: 4. Here the CDR3 DNA reads TGTGCCAGCAGCTTGGGGACAGGGTGGCAAGAGACCCAGTACTTC. Protein sequence: CASSLGTGWQETQYF.

The table lists this clone with a count of one. CDR3 bases: TGTGCCAGCAGCTTAGGGACGGGAGGCGGCTATGGCTACACCTTC. Its protein product is CASSLGTGGGYGYTF. The chain couples TRBV11-2 to TRBJ1-2, with D uncertain. The CDR3 has 15 amino acids. V lost 1 base and J lost 4, with 13 bases in between. Germline lookup yields CDR1 SGHAT and CDR2 FQNNGV.

The chain couples TRBV28 to TRBJ1-1; 9 bases align to TRBD1. The trim removed 6 bases at V and 4 bases at J, leaving 6 bases unmatched. CDR1 and CDR2 from the germline V gene are MDHEN and SYDVKM. The CDR3 is made up of 14 amino acids. CDR3 sequence reads: CASRRDRVSTEAFF. For the CDR3, the DNA is TGTGCCAGCAGGAGGGACAGGGTTAGCACTGAAGCTTTCTTT.

This clone was seen just once. The chain is built from TRBV9 and TRBJ2-7, with D possibly being TRBD2 (6 bases). Germline V lookup: CDR1 SGDLS, CDR2 YYNGEE. Between the trimmed V and J ends, which lost 0 bases and 2 bases, there was a span of 12 bases. The CDR3 consists of 15 residues. The DNA for the CDR3 is TGTGCCAGCAGCGTAGGACCGGGGGAGGCCTACGAGCAGTACTTC. Translated, it gives CASSVGPGEAYEQYF.

The CDR3: CSVLRGNSYEQYF. CDR3 nucleotide sequence: TGCAGCGTTCTGCGGGGCAACTCCTACGAGCAGTACTTC. The chain couples TRBV29-1 to TRBJ2-7; a possible D gene is TRBD2 (6 bases). Germline V lookup: CDR1 SQVTM, CDR2 ANQGSEA. Deletions cut 5 bases from V and 0 bases from J, with 11 bases between. The CDR3 consists of 13 residues.

The chain has TRBV4-1 and TRBJ2-7; 7 positions agree with TRBD2. Germline loops: CDR1 MGHRA, CDR2 YSYEKL. V lost 2 bases, J lost 0 bases, and 4 bases stayed unmatched. The CDR3 is 15 amino acids. CDR3 sequence (DNA): TGCGCCAGCAGCCAACAGGCTAGCGGCTCCTACGAGCAGTACTTC. The encoded protein is CASSQQASGSYEQYF.

The rearrangement joins TRBV20-1 to TRBJ2-7; D remains ambiguous. This CDR3 spans 15 amino acids. Germline CDR1 reads DFQATT; CDR2 reads SNEGSKA (reference sequence). Trimming pared 3 bases from V and 3 bases from J, leaving 18 bases between. The CDR3 region has the DNA TGCAGTGCTAGTCCTCCAAACCGAAACGGCTACGAGCAGTACTTC. Translation gives CSASPPNRNGYEQYF.

The chain employs TRBV6-6 and TRBJ2-4, with 9 positions matching TRBD1. V gave up 10 bases and J gave up 8 bases; unmatched junction bases: 6. CDR1 is MNHNY and CDR2 is SVGAGI in the germline V gene (reference sequence). This CDR3 is built from 12 residues. In DNA form, the CDR3 reads TGTGCCACACAGGGGGCGGGAGACATTCAGTACTTC. It yields the protein CATQGAGDIQYF.

V gene TRBV27 combines with J gene TRBJ2-5, with TRBD1 matching 9 bases. Germline trimming cut 4 bases from V and 4 bases from J; bases unmatched to any gene: 7. The CDR3 contains 15 residues. CDR1 is MNHEY, CDR2 SMNVEV, per germline (reference sequence). The CDR3 here is CASSYAATGGETQYF. CDR3 sequence (DNA): TGTGCCAGCAGTTATGCCGCGACAGGGGGAGAGACCCAGTACTTC.

The chain combines TRBV9 with TRBJ2-1; 11 bases agree with TRBD2. The CDR3 is made up of 16 amino acids. V lost 4 bases and J lost 10; bases outside the gene matches: 13. Germline values: CDR1 SGDLS, CDR2 YYNGEE. The CDR3 sequence is CASSTYHSGGAGEQFF. The CDR3 nucleotides read TGTGCCAGCAGCACCTACCATAGCGGGGGGGCGGGCGAGCAGTTCTTC.

The chain employs TRBV5-6 and TRBJ2-7, with D hard to call. This CDR3 is 15 amino acids long. V lost 4 bases, J lost 2 bases, and 16 bases lay in between. Germline assignment: CDR1 SGHDT and CDR2 YYEEEE. The CDR3 sequence: CASSPGPSHTYEQYF. The CDR3 DNA reads TGTGCCAGCAGCCCCGGTCCGAGTCATACCTACGAGCAGTACTTC.

The rearrangement uses TRBV12-3 or TRBV12-4 and TRBJ1-2; D is unresolved. The CDR3 sequence is 13 residues long. V was pared by 5 bases and J by 8 bases, with 15 bases between. The CDR3 loop reads CASSPPPGWGYTF. CDR3 in DNA: TGTGCCAGCAGTCCGCCGCCCGGGTGGGGCTACACCTTC.

V usage is TRBV7-9 and J usage is TRBJ1-5, with D uncertain. Germline assignment: CDR1 SEHNR and CDR2 FQNEAQ (reference sequence). Trimming pared 8 bases from V and 6 bases from J, leaving 17 bases between. The CDR3 runs 14 residues. Here the CDR3 reads CASLSFWASQPQHF. The CDR3 DNA reads as TGTGCCAGCCTCTCCTTTTGGGCATCTCAGCCCCAGCATTTT.

V is TRBV2 and J is TRBJ2-3; D is unclear. Germline CDR1 and CDR2: SNHLY and FYNNEI. The CDR3 length is 14 residues. Deletions cut 6 bases from V and 0 bases from J, with 10 bases between. The CDR3 DNA sequence: TGTGCCAGCAGCTCCCCCTCGAGCACAGATACGCAGTATTTT. Translation gives CASSSPSSTDTQYF.

The chain recombines TRBV11-2 with TRBJ1-1, with D unresolved. Trimming pared 2 bases from V and 4 bases from J, leaving 14 bases between. Looked up from germline, CDR1 is SGHAT and CDR2 is FQNNGV. The CDR3 covers 15 residues. CDR3 nucleotides: TGTGCCAGCAGCTTAACTACAAGGCCGGTCACTGAAGCTTTCTTT. Protein: CASSLTTRPVTEAFF.

The V call is TRBV5-4, the J call TRBJ2-3; 10 bases agree with TRBD2. Germline V CDR1 and CDR2: SGHNT, YYREEE (reference sequence). The CDR3 has 15 residues. V was clipped by 0 bases and J by 4 bases; unmatched bases: 2. The CDR3 sequence: CASSLERGGADTQYF. The CDR3 DNA reads as TGTGCCAGCAGCTTGGAGCGGGGGGGCGCAGATACGCAGTATTTT.

V is TRBV6-4 and J is TRBJ2-2, with D possibly matching TRBD1 (5 bases). This CDR3 is built from 14 residues. V lost 3 bases, J lost 5 bases, and 10 bases lay in between. Looked up from germline, CDR1 is MRHNA and CDR2 is SNTAGT. The DNA of the CDR3 is TGTGCCAGCAGTGAAGGGGTTTGGACCGGGGAGCTGTTTTTT. This translates into CASSEGVWTGELFF.

The V gene is TRBV6-1, the J gene TRBJ2-3; 8 positions agree with TRBD1. The CDR3 is 16 amino acids. Germline lookup yields CDR1 MNHNS and CDR2 SASEGT. J was trimmed by 4 bases and V by 4 bases; bases with no gene match: 10. In nucleotides, the CDR3 is TGTGCCAGCAGTGCGGTGCAGGGGGCCGGGGCAGATACGCAGTATTTT. Its protein is CASSAVQGAGADTQYF.

This chain joins TRBV11-3 and TRBJ2-3; 9 bases align to TRBD1. Looked up from germline, CDR1 is SGHNT and CDR2 is YENEEA. This CDR3 region has 17 residues. With 5 bases clipped from V and 0 bases from J, the junction kept 9 bases outside the gene matches. CDR3 region: CASSPGTGKSSTDTQYF. The CDR3 bases are TGTGCCAGCAGCCCCGGGACAGGGAAATCTAGCACAGATACGCAGTATTTT.

The chain carries TRBV19 and TRBJ2-4, with TRBD1 matching over 7 bases. J was trimmed by 2 bases and V by 5 bases; bases with no gene match: 6. The CDR3 spans 15 residues. Germline lookup yields CDR1 LNHDA and CDR2 SQIVND (reference sequence). CDR3 coding DNA: TGTGCCAGTAGTCCGACAGGGTCGACCAAAAACATTCAGTACTTC. It codes for CASSPTGSTKNIQYF.

The rearrangement uses TRBV29-1 and TRBJ2-2, with 9 bases fitting TRBD1. CDR3 length: 16 residues. Germline loops: CDR1 SQVTM, CDR2 ANQGSEA. Unmatched junction bases numbered 3, after V lost 0 bases and J lost 1 base. The CDR3 is CSVEDWGQGNTGELFF. The CDR3 DNA reads TGCAGCGTTGAAGATTGGGGACAGGGGAACACCGGGGAGCTGTTTTTT.